The 8 T cell receptor beta chains presented below share a single source sample, sequenced in a study of Graves' ophthalmopathy and Graves' hyperthyroidism. Investigators amplified TCR beta CDR3 regions from RNA transcripts. RT-PCR in the first round used HTBI primers; a second-round multiplex PCR followed. TCRdb re-analysed the multiplex PCR reads in MiXCR, keeping a single row per CDR3 protein. The table has some 1.1 million distinct CDR3 sequences, 35% to 45% seen once. The sample consisted of peripheral blood or thyroid tissue (not recorded which). The receptors were sampled from an adult man with Graves' hyperthyroidism.

The sample holds many counts of this clonotype. The V and J genes are TRBV9 and TRBJ2-5; TRBD2 matches at 13 bases. The CDR3 contains 16 residues. Germline CDR1 and CDR2: SGDLS and YYNGEE. J was trimmed by 4 bases and V by 0 bases; bases with no gene match: 3. The CDR3 region has the DNA TGTGCCAGCAGCGTAGAACTAGCGGGAGGGGGAGAGACCCAGTACTTC. Translation: CASSVELAGGGETQYF.

The V gene is TRBV7-9, the J gene TRBJ1-1; D might be TRBD1 (6 bases). Trimming left V 5 bases short and J 4 bases short, with 14 bases between. The V gene's germline CDR1 is SEHNR and CDR2 FQNEAQ (reference sequence). The CDR3 runs to 14 residues. The CDR3 region is CASSPAAGVTEAFF. The CDR3 coding sequence is TGTGCCAGCAGCCCGGCTGCAGGGGTCACTGAAGCTTTCTTT.

The rearrangement uses TRBV28 and TRBJ2-7, with D unclear. Germline V gene lookup returns CDR1 MDHEN and CDR2 SYDVKM. This CDR3 comprises 10 residues. Trimming removed 5 bases from V and 12 bases from J, with 11 bases in between. For the CDR3, the DNA is TGTGCCAGCAGTGACCGTGGGATGTACTTC. Its protein is CASSDRGMYF.

This clonotype was counted a few times. CDR3 protein: CASSLAPGGLSYEQYF. The CDR3 DNA sequence: TGTGCCAGCAGCTTGGCGCCGGGGGGTCTCTCCTACGAGCAGTACTTC. The chain is built from TRBV5-5 and TRBJ2-7, with 7 bases identical to TRBD2. The V and J ends lost 0 bases and 0 bases, in that order; junction bases with no gene match: 6. CDR1 and CDR2 from the germline V gene are SGHKS and YYEKEE (reference sequence). This CDR3 is 16 amino acids long.

This clonotype was detected a few times. This chain joins TRBV10-3 and TRBJ2-3, with D possibly TRBD2 on 5 matching bases. Per the germline V gene, CDR1 is ENHRY and CDR2 is SYGVKD. The CDR3 spans 13 residues. Between the trimmed V and J ends, which lost 3 bases and 6 bases, there was a span of 10 bases. CDR3 in DNA: TGTGCCATCAGTGACCCTCAGCGGGATACGCAGTATTTT. Translation: CAISDPQRDTQYF.

This clonotype appeared many times. The V gene is TRBV6-5, the J gene TRBJ1-6; 9 bases map to TRBD1. The CDR3 loop spans 16 amino acids. V shed 6 bases and J 8 bases; nucleotides not matched to a gene: 11. CDR1 is MNHEY, CDR2 SVGAGI, per germline. The DNA for the CDR3 is TGTGCCAGCAGAAACCTGCCGGGACAGGGAGATTCACCCCTCCACTTT. Residues: CASRNLPGQGDSPLHF.

This clonotype was detected a few times. A single base separates this from a much larger clone, so it may be a read error. V usage is TRBV7-9 and J usage is TRBJ1-6, with D perhaps matching TRBD1 (6 bases). This CDR3 spans 15 amino acids. Trimming left V 5 bases short and J 6 bases short, with 14 bases between. Looked up from germline, CDR1 is SEHNR and CDR2 is FQNEAQ (reference sequence). The CDR3 DNA is TGTGCCAGCAGCACCCCGGGGGCGCGTAATTCACCCCTCCACTTT. Residues: CASSTPGARNSPLHF. Looking up the rest from reference TRBV7-9 and TRBJ1-6 gives the full variable domain: DTGVSQNPRHKITKRGQNVTFRCDPISEHNRLYWYRQTLGQGPEFLTYFQNEAQLEKSRLLSDRFSAERPKGSFSTLEIQRTEQGDSAMYLCASSTPGARNSPLHFGNGTRLTVT.

The gene calls are TRBV2 and TRBJ1-5, with TRBD1 matching over 11 bases. The CDR3 extends over 15 amino acids. Germline loops: CDR1 SNHLY, CDR2 FYNNEI. V shed 6 bases, J shed 3 bases, and the junction held 4 bases outside the gene matches. Here the CDR3 DNA reads TGTGCCAGCAGGGGGACAGGGGGGTCCAATCAGCCCCAGCATTTT. It translates to CASRGTGGSNQPQHF.